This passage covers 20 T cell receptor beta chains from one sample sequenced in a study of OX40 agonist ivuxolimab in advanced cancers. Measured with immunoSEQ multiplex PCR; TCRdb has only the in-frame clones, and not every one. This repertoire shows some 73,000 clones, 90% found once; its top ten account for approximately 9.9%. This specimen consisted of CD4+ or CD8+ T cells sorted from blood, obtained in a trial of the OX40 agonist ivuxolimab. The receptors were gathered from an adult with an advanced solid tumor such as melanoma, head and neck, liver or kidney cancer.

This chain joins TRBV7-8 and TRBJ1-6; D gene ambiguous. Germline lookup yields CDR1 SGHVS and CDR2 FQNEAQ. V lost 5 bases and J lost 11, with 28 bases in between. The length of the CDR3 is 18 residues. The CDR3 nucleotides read TGTGCCAGCAGCACTCCAGCCCGACGCGGGGAAAAATTCCCACCCCTCCACTTT. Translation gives CASSTPARRGEKFPPLHF.

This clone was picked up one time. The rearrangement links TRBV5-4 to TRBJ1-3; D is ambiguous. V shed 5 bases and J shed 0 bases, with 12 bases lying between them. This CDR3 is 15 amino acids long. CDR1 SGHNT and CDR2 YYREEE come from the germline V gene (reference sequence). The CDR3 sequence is CASRNGPSSGNTIYF. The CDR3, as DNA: TGTGCCAGCAGAAATGGACCGTCCTCTGGAAACACCATATATTTT.

The CDR3 here is CASSQGGLTGVVGYTF. The CDR3 DNA follows: TGTGCCAGCAGCCAAGGAGGCCTCACAGGGGTTGTTGGCTACACCTTC. This chain joins TRBV14 and TRBJ1-2; TRBD1 matches 7 bases. Germline CDR1 SGHDN, CDR2 FVKESK. V was pared by 1 base and J by 7 bases, with 12 bases of the junction left unmatched. The CDR3 has 16 residues.

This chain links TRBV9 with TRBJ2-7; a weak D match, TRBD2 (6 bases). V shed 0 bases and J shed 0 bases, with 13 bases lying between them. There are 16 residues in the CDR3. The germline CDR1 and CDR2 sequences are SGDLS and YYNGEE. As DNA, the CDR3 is TGTGCCAGCAGCGTAGATGGTAGCGGCATCTCCTACGAGCAGTACTTC. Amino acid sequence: CASSVDGSGISYEQYF.

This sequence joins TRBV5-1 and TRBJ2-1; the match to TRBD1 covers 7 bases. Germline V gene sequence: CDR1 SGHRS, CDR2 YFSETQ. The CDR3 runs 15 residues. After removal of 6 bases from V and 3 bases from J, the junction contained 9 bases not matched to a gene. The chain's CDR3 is CASTQGQRIYNEQFF. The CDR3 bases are TGCGCCAGCACCCAGGGACAGCGGATCTACAATGAGCAGTTCTTC.

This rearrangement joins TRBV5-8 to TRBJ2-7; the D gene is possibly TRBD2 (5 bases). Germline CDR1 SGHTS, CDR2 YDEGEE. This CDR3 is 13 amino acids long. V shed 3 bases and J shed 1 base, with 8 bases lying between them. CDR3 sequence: CASSSGLSYEQYF. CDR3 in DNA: TGTGCCAGCAGCTCAGGACTTTCCTACGAGCAGTACTTC.

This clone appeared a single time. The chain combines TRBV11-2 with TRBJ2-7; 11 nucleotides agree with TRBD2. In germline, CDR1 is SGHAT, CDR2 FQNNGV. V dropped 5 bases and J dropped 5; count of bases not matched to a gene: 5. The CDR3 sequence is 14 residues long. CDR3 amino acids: CASSTPGLADEQYF. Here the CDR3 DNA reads TGTGCCAGCAGCACCCCGGGACTAGCGGACGAGCAGTACTTC.

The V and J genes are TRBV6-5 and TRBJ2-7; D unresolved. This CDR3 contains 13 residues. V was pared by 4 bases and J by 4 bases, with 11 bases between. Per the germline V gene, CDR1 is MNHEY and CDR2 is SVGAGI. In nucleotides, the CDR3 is TGTGCCAGCAGTTTCGTGGTTGGATACGAGCAGTACTTC. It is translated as CASSFVVGYEQYF.

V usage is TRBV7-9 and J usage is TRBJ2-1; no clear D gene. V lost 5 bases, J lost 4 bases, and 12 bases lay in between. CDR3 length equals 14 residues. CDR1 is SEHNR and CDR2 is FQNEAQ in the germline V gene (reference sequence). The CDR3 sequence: CASSPIVKYNEQFF. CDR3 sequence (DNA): TGTGCCAGCAGCCCAATAGTCAAATACAATGAGCAGTTCTTC.

In DNA, the CDR3 is TGTGCCTGGGCAGGACAGGGGGCCCATGGCTACACCTTC. Its translation: CAWAGQGAHGYTF. This sequence joins TRBV30 and TRBJ1-2; TRBD1 agrees at 11 bases. J was trimmed by 6 bases and V by 5 bases; bases with no gene match: 5. This CDR3 region has 13 residues. The germline gives CDR1 GTSNPN, CDR2 SVGIG (reference sequence).

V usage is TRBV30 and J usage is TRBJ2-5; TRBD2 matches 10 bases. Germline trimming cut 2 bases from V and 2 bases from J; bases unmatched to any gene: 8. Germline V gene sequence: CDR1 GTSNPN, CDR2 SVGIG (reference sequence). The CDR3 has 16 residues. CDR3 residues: CAWSTGLAEIQETQYF. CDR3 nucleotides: TGTGCCTGGAGTACAGGACTAGCGGAGATACAAGAGACCCAGTACTTC.

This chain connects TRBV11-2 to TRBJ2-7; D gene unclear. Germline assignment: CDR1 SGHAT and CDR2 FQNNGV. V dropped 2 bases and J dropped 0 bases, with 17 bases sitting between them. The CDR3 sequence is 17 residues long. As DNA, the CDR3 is TGTGCCAGCAGCTTAAGTCGCTACAAACAGAGCTCCTACGAGCAGTACTTC. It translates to CASSLSRYKQSSYEQYF.

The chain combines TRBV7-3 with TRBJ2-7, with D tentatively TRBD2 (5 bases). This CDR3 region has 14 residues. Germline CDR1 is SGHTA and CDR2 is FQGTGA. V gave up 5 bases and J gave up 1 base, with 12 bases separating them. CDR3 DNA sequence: TGTGCCAGCAGCCTAGGACCGGGATCCTACGAGCAGTACTTC. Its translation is CASSLGPGSYEQYF.

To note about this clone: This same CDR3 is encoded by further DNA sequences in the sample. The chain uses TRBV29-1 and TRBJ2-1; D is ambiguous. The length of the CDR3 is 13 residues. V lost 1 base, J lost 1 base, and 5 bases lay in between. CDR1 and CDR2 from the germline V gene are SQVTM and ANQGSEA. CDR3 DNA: TGCAGCGTTGAAGGGGGATCCTACAATGAGCAGTTCTTC. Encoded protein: CSVEGGSYNEQFF.

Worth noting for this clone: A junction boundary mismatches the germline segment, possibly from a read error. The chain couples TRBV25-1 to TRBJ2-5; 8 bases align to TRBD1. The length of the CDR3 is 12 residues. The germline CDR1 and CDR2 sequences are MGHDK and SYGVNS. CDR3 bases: TGTGCCAGCAGTGAGCTCGAGGGACAGGTCGACTTC. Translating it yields CASSELEGQVDF. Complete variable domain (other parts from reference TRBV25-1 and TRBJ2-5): EADIYQTPRYLVIGTGKKITLECSQTMGHDKMYWYQQDPGMELHLIHYSYGVNSTEKGDLSSESTVSRIRTEHFPLTLESARPSHTSQYLCASSELEGQVDFGPGTRLLVL.

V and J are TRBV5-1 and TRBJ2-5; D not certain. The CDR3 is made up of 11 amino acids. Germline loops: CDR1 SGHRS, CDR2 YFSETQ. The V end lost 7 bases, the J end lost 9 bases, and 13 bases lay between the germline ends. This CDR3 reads CASGPESPQYF. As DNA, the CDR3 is TGCGCCAGCGGCCCGGAGTCACCCCAGTACTTC.

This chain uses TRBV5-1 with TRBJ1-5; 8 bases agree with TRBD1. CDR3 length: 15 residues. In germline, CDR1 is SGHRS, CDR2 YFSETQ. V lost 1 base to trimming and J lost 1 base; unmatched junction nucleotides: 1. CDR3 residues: CASSLWTGSNQPQHF. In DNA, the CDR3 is TGCGCCAGCAGCTTGTGGACAGGGAGCAATCAGCCCCAGCATTTT.

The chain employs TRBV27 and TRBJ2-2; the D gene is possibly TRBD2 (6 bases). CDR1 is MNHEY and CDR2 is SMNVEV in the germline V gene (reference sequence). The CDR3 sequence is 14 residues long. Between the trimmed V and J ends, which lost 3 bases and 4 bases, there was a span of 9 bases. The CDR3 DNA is TGTGCCAGCAGTTTTGGGGGGAGCACCGGGGAGCTGTTTTTT. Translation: CASSFGGSTGELFF.

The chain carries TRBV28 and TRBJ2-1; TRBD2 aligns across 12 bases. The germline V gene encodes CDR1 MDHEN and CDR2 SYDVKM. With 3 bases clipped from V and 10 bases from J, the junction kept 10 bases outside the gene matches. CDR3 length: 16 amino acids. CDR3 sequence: CASSFPRTSGKVEQFF. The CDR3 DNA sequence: TGTGCCAGCAGTTTCCCTAGGACTAGCGGGAAAGTCGAGCAGTTCTTC.

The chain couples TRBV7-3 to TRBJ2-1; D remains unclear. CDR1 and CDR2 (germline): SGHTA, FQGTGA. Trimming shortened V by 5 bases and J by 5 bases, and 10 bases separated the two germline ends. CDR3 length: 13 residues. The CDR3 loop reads CASSVQANNEQFF. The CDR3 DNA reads TGTGCCAGCAGCGTTCAAGCAAACAATGAGCAGTTCTTC.